Shown below are 27 T cell receptor beta chains from a single sample sequenced in a study of long-term antiretroviral therapy in people with HIV. Version v3.0 of the immunoSEQ assay was performed at survey level. Profiled with immunoSEQ multiplex PCR; TCRdb holds only in-frame clones, not every one. The sample records around 40,000 clones, approximately 86% being singletons. Here the sequenced sample was unsorted PBMCs, taken just before starting antiretroviral therapy. These receptor sequences come from a woman aged 18 to 35 with HIV.

The chain recombines TRBV7-2 with TRBJ1-5; no reliable D call. The V end was cut by 0 bases, the J end by 2 bases, with 8 bases between. The CDR3 has 15 residues. Germline assignment: CDR1 SGHTA and CDR2 FQGNSA. CDR3 region: CASSLAWGGNQPQHF. In nucleotides, the CDR3 is TGTGCCAGCAGCTTAGCGTGGGGTGGCAATCAGCCCCAGCATTTT.

The J gene is TRBJ2-2, the V gene TRBV7-3, with D maybe TRBD2 (5 bases). V lost 5 bases, J lost 4 bases, and 11 bases lay in between. Germline V CDR1 and CDR2: SGHTA, FQGTGA. The CDR3 consists of 14 residues. CDR3 residues: CASSREGRTGELFF. Here the CDR3 DNA reads TGTGCCAGCAGCCGTGAGGGCCGCACCGGGGAGCTGTTTTTT.

This rearrangement joins TRBV21-1 to TRBJ2-7; TRBD1, the D gene given by the table, was not confirmed from the DNA. TRBV21-1 is labeled a pseudogene. The CDR3 runs 15 residues. CDR3 DNA: TGTGCCAGCAGCAAATATAGGGGGCTCCAGTACGAGCAGTACTTC. Translated, it gives CASSKYRGLQYEQYF.

This chain connects TRBV6-6 to TRBJ2-5; TRBD2 is a possible D gene (5 bases). The CDR3 has 11 residues. V was shortened by 2 bases and J by 11 bases, with 9 bases between the two germline ends. Germline lookup yields CDR1 MNHNY and CDR2 SVGAGI (reference sequence). For the CDR3, the DNA is TGTGCCAGCAGTTACACGTGGGAGCAGTACTTC. The encoded protein is CASSYTWEQYF.

The chain carries TRBV7-3 and TRBJ2-3, with 8 nucleotides matching TRBD1. This CDR3 has 15 amino acids. In germline, CDR1 is SGHTA, CDR2 FQGTGA. J gave up 1 base and V 4 bases, and 4 bases lay outside the gene matches. CDR3 loop: CASSSGQAGTDTQYF. The CDR3 nucleotides are TGTGCCAGCAGCTCGGGACAGGCGGGCACAGATACGCAGTATTTT.

V usage is TRBV6-5 and J usage is TRBJ2-5; TRBD1 aligns across 8 bases. Germline CDR1 is MNHEY and CDR2 is SVGAGI. The CDR3 length is 16 residues. After removal of 2 bases from V and 6 bases from J, the junction contained 11 bases not matched to a gene. The chain's CDR3 is CASSYPVDRVGKTQYF. Here the CDR3 DNA reads TGTGCCAGCAGTTACCCCGTGGACAGGGTTGGAAAGACCCAGTACTTC.

This clone is labeled medium-sized. The chain has TRBV19 and TRBJ2-2, with D possibly TRBD1 on 6 matching bases. V was pared by 8 bases and J by 5 bases, with 12 bases between. Germline CDR1 reads LNHDA; CDR2 reads SQIVND (reference sequence). The CDR3 covers 13 residues. This CDR3 reads CASYRDATGELFF. CDR3 nucleotide sequence: TGTGCCAGTTACAGGGATGCAACCGGGGAGCTGTTTTTT.

This clone was seen a single time. V gene TRBV10-3 combines with J gene TRBJ1-1, with D possibly TRBD1 on 5 matching bases. Trimming removed 8 bases at V and 10 bases at J, with 20 bases between. CDR3 length equals 13 residues. Germline values: CDR1 ENHRY, CDR2 SYGVKD. In DNA form, the CDR3 reads TGTGCCATCGTCGGAGGGAGCTCCACAGGAGCTTTCTTT. Protein product: CAIVGGSSTGAFF.

This clone was seen a single time. The V and J genes are TRBV6-6 and TRBJ2-5, with D unclear. Germline-derived CDR1 and CDR2 are MNHNY and SVGAGI (reference sequence). V lost 4 bases to trimming and J lost 7 bases, with 4 bases between them. The CDR3 spans 10 residues. Written as DNA, the CDR3 is TGTGCCAGCAGTTTAACGACCCAGTACTTC. It is translated as CASSLTTQYF.

This chain links TRBV28 with TRBJ2-7, with D possibly called TRBD1 or TRBD2 (5 bases each). Germline CDR1 is MDHEN and CDR2 is SYDVKM. Trimming took 2 bases from V and 5 from J, leaving 16 bases between them. The CDR3 is made up of 15 amino acids. In nucleotides, the CDR3 is TGTGCCAGCAGTTTAACTAGAAGGGGAAACGACGAGCAGTACTTC. Translated, it gives CASSLTRRGNDEQYF.

The rearrangement uses TRBV7-8 and TRBJ1-1; 7 positions agree with TRBD1. The CDR3 is 14 residues long. Per the germline V gene, CDR1 is SGHVS and CDR2 is FQNEAQ. With 5 bases clipped from V and 3 bases from J, the junction kept 6 bases outside the gene matches. CDR3 sequence: CASSAEGAYTEAFF. The CDR3 DNA follows: TGTGCCAGCAGCGCCGAGGGGGCCTACACTGAAGCTTTCTTT.

The chain joins TRBV11-2 to TRBJ2-5; D possibly corresponds to TRBD1 (5 bases). This CDR3 is built from 15 residues. Germline-derived CDR1 and CDR2 are SGHAT and FQNNGV. Deletions cut 5 bases from V and 2 bases from J, with 15 bases between. The CDR3 protein is CASSPAPRVQETQYF. DNA of the CDR3: TGTGCCAGCAGCCCCGCCCCCAGGGTACAAGAGACCCAGTACTTC.

This clone was seen more than once but under ten times. The gene calls are TRBV7-2 and TRBJ1-2, with D possibly matching TRBD1 (5 bases). The CDR3 has 14 amino acids. Germline V CDR1 and CDR2: SGHTA, FQGNSA. The ends were cut back, 5 bases at V and 8 bases at J, with 18 bases in the middle. The CDR3 DNA is TGTGCCAGCAGCCTCGGGACGGCCCCTTGGGGCTACACCTTC. It specifies CASSLGTAPWGYTF.

V gene TRBV15 combines with J gene TRBJ2-7; D is undetermined. V gave up 0 bases and J gave up 5 bases, with 14 bases separating them. The CDR3 runs 15 residues. Germline V gene data show CDR1 as LNHNV and CDR2 as YYDKDF (reference sequence). This chain's CDR3 is CATSRDRFGYNEQYF. Written as DNA, the CDR3 is TGTGCCACCAGCAGAGATCGCTTTGGCTACAACGAGCAGTACTTC.

The V and J genes are TRBV9 and TRBJ2-1; D is possibly TRBD1 (5 bases). Trimming took 1 base from V and 5 from J, leaving 19 bases between them. Germline loops: CDR1 SGDLS, CDR2 YYNGEE. This CDR3 comprises 17 residues. CDR3 nucleotides: TGTGCCAGCAGCGTATCTGACCCAGGGCCGGCCGACAATGAGCAGTTCTTC. This encodes CASSVSDPGPADNEQFF.

V usage is TRBV25-1 and J usage is TRBJ2-3; no firm D call. The CDR3 covers 16 residues. Trimming shortened V by 5 bases and J by 2 bases, and 17 bases separated the two germline ends. Germline V gene lookup returns CDR1 MGHDK and CDR2 SYGVNS. CDR3 amino acids: CASSPQKLGNTDTQYF. CDR3 nucleotides: TGTGCCAGCAGTCCCCAGAAATTGGGGAACACAGATACGCAGTATTTT. Full variable domain (outside the CDR3, taken from reference TRBV25-1 and TRBJ2-3): EADIYQTPRYLVIGTGKKITLECSQTMGHDKMYWYQQDPGMELHLIHYSYGVNSTEKGDLSSESTVSRIRTEHFPLTLESARPSHTSQYLCASSPQKLGNTDTQYFGPGTRLTVL.

Here the CDR3 reads CASSPGGSGSYEQYF. CDR3 DNA: TGTGCCAGCAGTCCGGGGGGTAGCGGCTCCTACGAGCAGTACTTC. This sequence joins TRBV6-5 and TRBJ2-7; 7 nucleotides match TRBD2. CDR1 and CDR2 from the germline V gene are MNHEY and SVGAGI. The length of the CDR3 is 15 residues. With 5 bases clipped from V and 0 bases from J, the junction kept 7 bases outside the gene matches.

The rearrangement joins TRBV28 to TRBJ1-5; no clear D. This CDR3 contains 16 residues. V was cut by 6 bases and J by 3 bases, with 18 bases left in between. Germline CDR1 and CDR2: MDHEN and SYDVKM. CDR3 sequence (DNA): TGTGCCAGCAGCCCCGTATGGGCAGTTTACAATCAGCCCCAGCATTTT. Amino acids: CASSPVWAVYNQPQHF.

The chain uses TRBV7-6 and TRBJ1-1; 10 bases align to TRBD1. The J segment lost 1 base and the V segment lost 5 bases, leaving 7 bases of the junction unmatched. The CDR3 is 16 residues long. Germline CDR1 reads SGHVS; CDR2 reads FNYEAQ. DNA of the CDR3: TGTGCCAGCAGCCTCGGACAGGGGGGCGGGAACACTGAAGCTTTCTTT. Translating gives CASSLGQGGGNTEAFF. Full variable domain (remainder filled in from reference TRBV7-6 and TRBJ1-1): GAGVSQSPRYKVTKRGQDVALRCDPISGHVSLYWYRQALGQGPEFLTYFNYEAQQDKSGLPNDRFSAERPEGSISTLTIQRTEQRDSAMYRCASSLGQGGGNTEAFFGQGTRLTVV.

The gene calls are TRBV5-4 and TRBJ2-5; D remains ambiguous. The CDR3 runs to 14 residues. Germline loops: CDR1 SGHNT, CDR2 YYREEE (reference sequence). Trimming stripped 0 bases from V and 5 bases from J, with 11 bases between. In nucleotides, the CDR3 is TGTGCCAGCAGCTTGGATTGGGCTGGGGAGACCCAGTACTTC. Amino acids: CASSLDWAGETQYF.

J is TRBJ2-1 and V is TRBV10-1, with 9 bases matching TRBD1. This CDR3 is built from 17 residues. With V trimmed by 4 bases and J by 3 bases, 10 bases remained unmatched. In germline, CDR1 is WNHNN, CDR2 SYGVQD (reference sequence). Here the CDR3 reads CASSVAKPGQGYNEQFF. In DNA form, the CDR3 reads TGCGCCAGCAGTGTCGCTAAACCGGGACAGGGCTACAATGAGCAGTTCTTC.

The chain couples TRBV9 to TRBJ1-2, with D unresolved. Germline CDR1 and CDR2: SGDLS and YYNGEE. The CDR3 contains 13 residues. Trimming removed 6 bases at V and 8 bases at J, with 17 bases between. CDR3 protein: CASTMGGLSGYTF. CDR3 bases: TGTGCCAGCACCATGGGAGGCCTTTCGGGCTACACCTTC.

This sequence joins TRBV6-4 and TRBJ2-2, with D possibly called TRBD1 or TRBD2 (5 bases each). There are 16 residues in the CDR3. V lost 0 bases, J lost 4 bases, and 12 bases lay in between. The germline V gene encodes CDR1 MRHNA and CDR2 SNTAGT. The CDR3 DNA sequence: TGTGCCAGCAGTGACTCGAGGGGTCTCCTCACCGGGGAGCTGTTTTTT. It codes for CASSDSRGLLTGELFF.

The chain is built from TRBV19 and TRBJ2-6, with D perhaps TRBD2 (5 bases). V was trimmed by 4 bases and J by 0 bases, leaving 10 bases between them. CDR3 length: 16 amino acids. Germline V gene sequence: CDR1 LNHDA, CDR2 SQIVND (reference sequence). DNA of the CDR3: TGTGCCAGTAGTACCGACGGGGTCTCTGGGGCCAACGTCCTGACTTTC. Translating gives CASSTDGVSGANVLTF.

CDR3 coding DNA: TGTGCCAGCAGCCCAGAGGTTTACAGGGGTGATCCAACTGGAAACACCATATATTTT. It is translated as CASSPEVYRGDPTGNTIYF. The chain links TRBV7-2 to TRBJ1-3; TRBD1 aligns across 7 bases. The CDR3 is made up of 19 amino acids. Germline CDR1 and CDR2: SGHTA and FQGNSA. V shed 5 bases, J shed 2 bases, and the junction held 18 bases outside the gene matches.

V and J are TRBV6-5 and TRBJ2-7; D possibly corresponds to TRBD1 (7 bases). The CDR3 sequence is 15 residues long. V lost 5 bases to trimming and J lost 2 bases, with 16 bases between them. Per the germline V gene, CDR1 is MNHEY and CDR2 is SVGAGI. The CDR3 spells CASSTGVGTPYEQYF. The CDR3 region has the DNA TGTGCCAGCAGTACAGGGGTTGGGACTCCCTACGAGCAGTACTTC.

The chain uses TRBV14 and TRBJ2-5, with D possibly TRBD2 on 5 matching bases. Germline CDR1 and CDR2: SGHDN and FVKESK. V lost 4 bases, J lost 0 bases, and 12 bases lay in between. This CDR3 is built from 15 residues. CDR3 residues: CASSRGLVYQETQYF. CDR3 coding DNA: TGTGCCAGCAGCCGTGGACTTGTATACCAAGAGACCCAGTACTTC.